The 25 T cell receptor beta chains below were found in one sample sequenced in a study of technical replicates of blood from several donors. The table came from immunoSEQ multiplex PCR; TCRdb's copy has only in-frame clones and leaves some out. The sample lists about 100,000 clones, approximately 96% occurring once. The sequenced material came from T cells isolated from PBMCs. The receptors originated from a human donor in good health.

The genes are TRBV7-2 and TRBJ2-1; D may be TRBD2 (6 bases). Germline V lookup: CDR1 SGHTA, CDR2 FQGNSA. This CDR3 contains 15 residues. Trimming cost V 3 bases and J 8 bases, with 17 bases left between them. The chain's CDR3 is CASSLFRGRSDEQFF. CDR3 nucleotide sequence: TGTGCCAGCAGCTTGTTTCGGGGGAGGTCGGATGAGCAGTTCTTC.

The rearrangement links TRBV7-9 to TRBJ1-1; D is possibly TRBD1 (5 bases). This CDR3 contains 14 residues. V lost 7 bases, J lost 2 bases, and 14 bases lay in between. Germline lookup yields CDR1 SEHNR and CDR2 FQNEAQ (reference sequence). The CDR3: CASTDPWGNTEAFF. CDR3 bases: TGTGCCAGCACCGACCCCTGGGGCAACACTGAAGCTTTCTTT.

The chain recombines TRBV6-6 with TRBJ2-7, with TRBD1 matching 7 bases. There are 15 residues in the CDR3. Germline values: CDR1 MNHNY, CDR2 SVGAGI (reference sequence). The J segment lost 7 bases and the V segment lost 6 bases, leaving 15 bases of the junction unmatched. In DNA, the CDR3 is TGTGCCAGCAGCTGGGACAGCACCCTCTCGGGGGAGCAGTACTTC. Translating gives CASSWDSTLSGEQYF.

Turning to this clone: The junction departs from the called germline gene at one end, perhaps through a read error. The V gene is TRBV11-2, the J gene TRBJ2-5; D is uncertain. Germline V gene data show CDR1 as SGHAT and CDR2 as FQNNGV. The CDR3 consists of 12 residues. This CDR3 reads CASSLNQETQYF. The CDR3 bases are TGTGCCAGCAGCTTAAACCAGGAGACCCAGTACTTC.

The chain couples TRBV27 to TRBJ2-3, with D perhaps matching TRBD2 (8 bases). Trimming removed 5 bases from V and 2 bases from J, with 20 bases in between. The CDR3 spans 17 residues. The germline gives CDR1 MNHEY, CDR2 SMNVEV (reference sequence). The CDR3 sequence is CASSPYGTAGVTDTQYF. The CDR3, as DNA: TGTGCCAGCAGTCCCTACGGGACAGCGGGAGTCACAGATACGCAGTATTTT.

This clone has only one observation. This sequence joins TRBV28 and TRBJ1-1; a possible D gene is TRBD1 (5 bases). V lost 3 bases and J lost 2, with 13 bases in between. The CDR3 totals 15 residues. Germline-derived CDR1 and CDR2 are MDHEN and SYDVKM. The DNA for the CDR3 is TGTGCCAGCAGTTTGCCGGAGGGGACTAACACTGAAGCTTTCTTT. This translates into CASSLPEGTNTEAFF.

J is TRBJ2-7 and V is TRBV29-1; possible D gene TRBD1, 6 bases. Trimming left V 3 bases short and J 2 bases short, with 11 bases between. The CDR3 sequence is 13 residues long. From germline, CDR1 is SQVTM and CDR2 ANQGSEA. The CDR3 spells CSVEKDRTYEQYF. The DNA for the CDR3 is TGCAGCGTTGAGAAGGACAGAACCTACGAGCAGTACTTC.

The gene calls are TRBV2 and TRBJ1-2; maybe TRBD1 (6 bases). The CDR3 is made up of 14 amino acids. The V gene's germline CDR1 is SNHLY and CDR2 FYNNEI. V lost 4 bases to trimming and J lost 4 bases, with 13 bases between them. The CDR3 spells CASSGGQPAYGYTF. In DNA, the CDR3 is TGTGCCAGCAGTGGAGGACAGCCCGCCTATGGCTACACCTTC.

The chain couples TRBV13 to TRBJ2-5; 11 nucleotides line up with TRBD2. Germline V gene lookup returns CDR1 PRHDT and CDR2 FYEKMQ (reference sequence). V shed 5 bases and J 4 bases; nucleotides not matched to a gene: 12. The CDR3 sequence is 17 residues long. The CDR3: CASSPLGTSGSSETQYF. The CDR3 DNA sequence: TGTGCCAGCAGCCCCCTGGGTACTAGCGGGAGCTCAGAGACCCAGTACTTC.

This rearrangement joins TRBV6-5 to TRBJ2-2; unclear D gene. Germline V gives CDR1 MNHEY, CDR2 SVGAGI. V was cut by 2 bases and J by 8 bases, with 9 bases left in between. The CDR3 is 13 residues long. CDR3 DNA sequence: TGTGCCAGCAGTTACAACTCCGGGGGGGAGCTGTTTTTT. As protein: CASSYNSGGELFF.

This chain joins TRBV25-1 and TRBJ1-1, with 8 bases lining up with TRBD1. Germline loops: CDR1 MGHDK, CDR2 SYGVNS. With V trimmed by 5 bases and J by 2 bases, 10 bases remained unmatched. This CDR3 is 16 amino acids long. This CDR3 is CASSRRRDRPNTEAFF. The CDR3 DNA reads as TGTGCCAGCAGTCGTCGCCGGGACAGGCCTAACACTGAAGCTTTCTTT.

The chain couples TRBV28 to TRBJ1-2; TRBD1 matches at 10 bases. Germline V gene lookup returns CDR1 MDHEN and CDR2 SYDVKM. The CDR3 runs 17 residues. V dropped 7 bases and J dropped 5; count of bases not matched to a gene: 16. The CDR3 protein is CASTHRDRGHIGYGYTF. CDR3 bases: TGTGCCAGCACCCACAGGGACAGGGGCCATATTGGTTATGGCTACACCTTC.

The chain combines TRBV7-2 with TRBJ2-7; 10 positions agree with TRBD2. Germline V gene sequence: CDR1 SGHTA, CDR2 FQGNSA. This CDR3 has 15 residues. The J segment lost 2 bases and the V segment lost 5 bases, leaving 6 bases of the junction unmatched. The CDR3, as DNA: TGTGCCAGCAGCCCAGGACTAGCGGTAGCCTACGAGCAGTACTTC. Protein sequence: CASSPGLAVAYEQYF.

This chain joins TRBV9 and TRBJ2-1; no reliable D call. V was trimmed by 2 bases and J by 0 bases, leaving 6 bases between them. This CDR3 is 14 amino acids long. CDR1 SGDLS and CDR2 YYNGEE come from the germline V gene. CDR3 nucleotides: TGTGCCAGCAGCGTTCTTAGCTCCTACAATGAGCAGTTCTTC. Translating it yields CASSVLSSYNEQFF.

The chain uses TRBV27 and TRBJ2-5; 9 bases align to TRBD1. Losses at the gene ends were 2 bases for V and 5 bases for J; bases not matched to a gene: 0. The CDR3 runs 13 residues. From germline, CDR1 is MNHEY and CDR2 SMNVEV (reference sequence). CDR3 amino acids: CASSLGQGETQYF. As DNA, the CDR3 is TGTGCCAGCAGTTTAGGACAGGGGGAGACCCAGTACTTC.

The chain recombines TRBV7-2 with TRBJ1-1; no firm D call. CDR1 SGHTA and CDR2 FQGNSA come from the germline V gene. The CDR3 length is 14 residues. V was shortened by 1 base and J by 8 bases, with 14 bases between the two germline ends. The CDR3 sequence: CASSLDREVIEAFF. The CDR3 bases are TGTGCCAGCAGCTTAGACAGAGAAGTTATCGAAGCTTTCTTT. The whole variable domain, filled in from reference TRBV7-2 and TRBJ1-1, reads GAGVSQSPSNKVTEKGKDVELRCDPISGHTALYWYRQSLGQGLEFLIYFQGNSAPDKSGLPSDRFSAERTGGSVSTLTIQRTQQEDSAVYLCASSLDREVIEAFFGQGTRLTVV.

This clone showed up just once. CDR3 in DNA: TGTGCCAGCAGCTATTTAACGGGAGGACGGGAGAATCCATCCGGGGAGCTGTTTTTT. Its translation: CASSYLTGGRENPSGELFF. The rearrangement uses TRBV7-9 and TRBJ2-2, with 7 positions matching TRBD2. Germline CDR1 SEHNR, CDR2 FQNEAQ (reference sequence). Germline trimming cut 4 bases from V and 6 bases from J; bases unmatched to any gene: 20. This CDR3 is built from 19 residues.

Notes on this clone: The junction does not match germline at one end; this may be a read error. The chain carries TRBV5-8 and TRBJ1-2, with 7 bases that match TRBD1. This CDR3 has 15 amino acids. The V gene's germline CDR1 is SGHTS and CDR2 YDEGEE. The CDR3 is CASSLGQLANYGYTF. The CDR3 DNA sequence: TGTGCCAGCAGTTTGGGACAGTTAGCTAACTATGGCTACACCTTC.

The chain uses TRBV7-9 and TRBJ2-7, with 8 bases that match TRBD1. CDR1 SEHNR and CDR2 FQNEAQ come from the germline V gene (reference sequence). V was clipped by 5 bases and J by 3 bases; unmatched bases: 9. There are 15 residues in the CDR3. The CDR3 DNA is TGTGCCAGCAGCATACAGGGGGGTAATTACTACGAGCAGTACTTC. Amino acids: CASSIQGGNYYEQYF.

This clone appeared a few times. The rearrangement links TRBV11-2 to TRBJ2-3; the D is unclear. Trimming pared 1 base from V and 0 bases from J, leaving 5 bases between. The CDR3 is 14 amino acids. CDR1 is SGHAT, CDR2 FQNNGV, per germline. CDR3 in amino acids: CASSLGVSTDTQYF. As DNA, the CDR3 is TGTGCCAGCAGCTTAGGAGTTAGCACAGATACGCAGTATTTT.

The chain links TRBV6-5 to TRBJ2-7; D is unresolved. Germline values: CDR1 MNHEY, CDR2 SVGAGI. The CDR3 covers 12 residues. Trimming stripped 6 bases from V and 4 bases from J, with 10 bases between. CDR3 residues: CASRTDGYEQYF. In DNA, the CDR3 is TGTGCCAGCAGGACTGACGGTTACGAGCAGTACTTC.

V usage is TRBV5-1 and J usage is TRBJ2-1, with a tentative D call TRBD1 (5 bases). The V end lost 5 bases, the J end lost 6 bases, and 9 bases lay between the germline ends. The length of the CDR3 is 12 residues. CDR1 SGHRS and CDR2 YFSETQ come from the germline V gene. CDR3 sequence: CASRGATNEQFF. CDR3 coding DNA: TGCGCCAGCAGAGGGGCCACCAATGAGCAGTTCTTC.

The chain recombines TRBV5-4 with TRBJ2-1; TRBD2 aligns across 7 bases. The CDR3 runs 16 residues. Germline V gene lookup returns CDR1 SGHNT and CDR2 YYREEE (reference sequence). V lost 4 bases and J lost 4; bases outside the gene matches: 11. CDR3 sequence (DNA): TGTGCCAGCAGCCCCTCCGCGGGAGCGGAGTACAATGAGCAGTTCTTC. Encoded protein: CASSPSAGAEYNEQFF.

The chain has TRBV2 and TRBJ2-2, with 11 bases matching TRBD1. Per germline, CDR1 SNHLY and CDR2 FYNNEI. The CDR3 has 17 residues. Germline trimming cut 0 bases from V and 3 bases from J; bases unmatched to any gene: 3. The CDR3 reads CASSEARTGGYTGELFF. CDR3 nucleotide sequence: TGTGCCAGCAGTGAAGCTCGGACAGGGGGCTACACCGGGGAGCTGTTTTTT.

The rearrangement uses TRBV5-1 and TRBJ2-1, with no clear D. Germline V CDR1 and CDR2: SGHRS, YFSETQ. The CDR3 extends over 17 amino acids. Deletions cut 2 bases from V and 6 bases from J, with 21 bases between. CDR3: CASSFNPSPAGSNEQFF. In nucleotides, the CDR3 is TGCGCCAGCAGCTTCAACCCGAGCCCAGCAGGTTCCAATGAGCAGTTCTTC.